One and the same sample provided the 24 T cell receptor beta chains below, sequenced in a study of CD8 T cells in ankylosing spondylitis. MiXCR was run by TCRdb on the 5' RACE reads, yielding one entry per CDR3 protein. Of some 240,000 distinct CDR3 sequences in the sample, roughly a quarter were seen once. The specimen sequenced was blood, either unsorted or a sorted T cell fraction (not recorded which). The receptors here all came from a male donor with ankylosing spondylitis or in good health (not recorded which).

This clonotype was seen only a few times. The genes are TRBV20-1 and TRBJ2-7; D possibly corresponds to TRBD1 (6 bases). V lost 0 bases to trimming and J lost 3 bases, with 15 bases between them. The CDR3 consists of 15 residues. The germline gives CDR1 DFQATT, CDR2 SNEGSKA (reference sequence). The CDR3 region is CSARDGHGGLYEQYF. The CDR3 DNA reads as TGCAGTGCTAGAGATGGGCATGGGGGCCTCTACGAGCAGTACTTC.

The rearrangement links TRBV6-4 to TRBJ2-5; D could derive from TRBD1 or TRBD2 (5 bases each). With 3 bases removed from V and 8 bases from J, the gap between germline ends came to 22 bases. The CDR3 extends over 16 amino acids. Germline V gene lookup returns CDR1 MRHNA and CDR2 SNTAGT. Here the CDR3 reads CASSERFSGTKITQYF. The CDR3 DNA reads TGTGCCAGCAGTGAACGATTCTCAGGGACGAAGATCACCCAGTACTTC.

Many counts were recorded for this clonotype. The V call is TRBV9, the J call TRBJ1-5; tentative D call: TRBD1 (6 bases). Germline assignment: CDR1 SGDLS and CDR2 YYNGEE. Trimming shortened V by 2 bases and J by 4 bases, and 13 bases separated the two germline ends. The CDR3 covers 15 residues. The DNA for the CDR3 is TGTGCCAGCAGCGTGGGAGGAGGGGGAAATCAGCCCCAGCATTTT. Amino acid sequence: CASSVGGGGNQPQHF.

A few counts support this clonotype. The chain employs TRBV23-1 and TRBJ2-2; D remains unclear. TRBV23-1 is noted as an ORF with a role that remains uncertain. Trimming cost V 2 bases and J 6 bases, with 16 bases left between them. This CDR3 spans 16 amino acids. The CDR3 here is CASSQTVDMVPGELFF. CDR3 DNA: TGCGCCAGCAGTCAAACGGTGGATATGGTCCCCGGGGAGCTGTTTTTT.

In this sample, this clonotype turned up a few times. The chain links TRBV4-2 to TRBJ1-4; 11 nucleotides match TRBD1. CDR3 length equals 15 residues. V shed 4 bases, J shed 6 bases, and the junction held 4 bases outside the gene matches. Germline assignment: CDR1 LGHNA and CDR2 YNFKEQ. CDR3 bases: TGTGCCAGCAGCCTAAGGACAGGGGGCGATGAAAAACTGTTTTTT. Translation: CASSLRTGGDEKLFF.

There are a few counts of this clonotype. As DNA, the CDR3 is TGCAGCGTTGAAGTGCACCGGGCAGTGGAAGCTTTCTTT. This gives the protein CSVEVHRAVEAFF. This chain links TRBV29-1 with TRBJ1-1; D is unresolved. Between the trimmed V and J ends, which lost 1 base and 8 bases, there was a span of 14 bases. CDR1 and CDR2 from the germline V gene are SQVTM and ANQGSEA. This CDR3 region has 13 residues.

To note about this clonotype: Relative to the germline gene, one junction end is altered; a read error may explain this. This chain uses TRBV7-2 with TRBJ2-3; 10 nucleotides line up with TRBD2. Germline lookup yields CDR1 SGHTA and CDR2 FQGNSA. The CDR3 spans 15 residues. The CDR3 sequence: CASTLAGGATYTQYF. The CDR3 region has the DNA TGTGCCAGCACCTTAGCGGGGGGAGCAACCTATACGCAGTATTTT.

This CDR3 reads CASSLALTGELFF. CDR3 DNA: TGTGCCAGCAGTTTAGCGTTAACCGGGGAGCTGTTTTTT. The J gene is TRBJ2-2, the V gene TRBV12-3 or TRBV12-4; D not resolved. The CDR3 spans 13 residues. Between the trimmed V and J ends, which lost 0 bases and 5 bases, there was a span of 4 bases.

This clonotype was detected ten times or more. The V gene is TRBV28, the J gene TRBJ2-6; D is possibly TRBD2 (5 bases). Germline V gene sequence: CDR1 MDHEN, CDR2 SYDVKM. The V and J ends lost 6 bases and 1 base respectively, with 13 bases between them. The CDR3 totals 16 residues. CDR3 sequence reads: CASRERVISGANVLTF. Here the CDR3 DNA reads TGTGCCAGCAGGGAGAGGGTCATATCTGGGGCCAACGTCCTGACTTTC.

This clonotype was counted at least ten times. The genes are TRBV20-1 and TRBJ1-5; D gene ambiguous. The CDR3 runs to 15 residues. V gave up 1 base and J gave up 0 bases, with 10 bases separating them. CDR1 is DFQATT, CDR2 SNEGSKA, per germline (reference sequence). CDR3 DNA sequence: TGCAGTGCTAGAGGTACCGGGTATAGCAATCAGCCCCAGCATTTT. Its translation: CSARGTGYSNQPQHF.

This clonotype was observed at least ten times. The V call is TRBV20-1, the J call TRBJ2-7; the D gene is possibly TRBD2 (6 bases). The CDR3 covers 13 residues. Germline CDR1 DFQATT, CDR2 SNEGSKA (reference sequence). V was pared by 5 bases and J by 3 bases, with 14 bases between. The CDR3, as DNA: TGCAGTGCTCTACCTCCGGGACTCTACGAGCAGTACTTC. Translating it yields CSALPPGLYEQYF.

Of note for this clonotype: This sequence may be a read error, since a much larger clone differs from it by one base. The rearrangement uses TRBV6-5 and TRBJ2-7; no clear D gene. CDR1 is MNHEY, CDR2 SVGAGI, per germline. The CDR3 is made up of 11 amino acids. V was clipped by 6 bases and J by 7 bases, with 10 bases between them. CDR3 nucleotide sequence: TGTGCCAGCAGATTAAAACAGGAGCAGTACTTC. Amino acids: CASRLKQEQYF.

The chain links TRBV12-3 or TRBV12-4 to TRBJ1-6; TRBD1 matches at 9 bases. J lost 9 bases, V lost 8 bases, and 5 bases had no gene match. The CDR3 is 13 residues long. This CDR3 is CASSGTGSSPLHF. The CDR3 DNA follows: TGTGCCAGCTCCGGGACAGGGTCTTCACCCCTCCACTTT.

This clonotype was detected ten times or more. V is TRBV6-5 and J is TRBJ2-7, with 7 bases lining up with TRBD1. CDR1 is MNHEY and CDR2 is SVGAGI in the germline V gene. V shed 6 bases and J 7 bases; nucleotides not matched to a gene: 6. The CDR3 is 12 amino acids. CDR3 region: CASRELTGEQYF. The CDR3 coding sequence is TGTGCCAGCAGGGAGTTGACAGGGGAGCAGTACTTC.

The V and J genes are TRBV4-2 and TRBJ1-1; D may be TRBD1 (6 bases). The CDR3 extends over 12 amino acids. Trimming removed 0 bases at V and 9 bases at J, with 8 bases between. The germline gives CDR1 LGHNA, CDR2 YNFKEQ. DNA for the CDR3: TGTGCCAGCAGCCAAGAAGGGGACAAAGCTTTCTTT. As protein: CASSQEGDKAFF.

J is TRBJ2-4 and V is TRBV10-3; 7 bases are a match to TRBD1. The CDR3 has 13 residues. Germline V CDR1 and CDR2: ENHRY, SYGVKD. V dropped 3 bases and J dropped 6; count of bases not matched to a gene: 2. CDR3 nucleotide sequence: TGTGCCATCAGTGATCGGGACAGAAACATTCAGTACTTC. Its protein product is CAISDRDRNIQYF.

The chain combines TRBV7-9 with TRBJ2-1; D is unclear. With 1 base removed from V and 10 bases from J, the gap between germline ends came to 14 bases. The CDR3 sequence is 14 residues long. Germline CDR1 is SEHNR and CDR2 is FQNEAQ (reference sequence). This CDR3 reads CASSLGSGLREQFF. In nucleotides, the CDR3 is TGTGCCAGCAGCTTAGGTTCGGGTTTGCGGGAGCAGTTCTTC.

This clonotype was seen only a few times. The V call is TRBV12-3 or TRBV12-4, the J call TRBJ2-4, with 7 positions matching TRBD2. The CDR3 has 14 amino acids. V trimming: 5 bases; J trimming: 9 bases; junction bases outside the gene matches: 10. The CDR3: CASSLRSGEGIQYF. For the CDR3, the DNA is TGTGCCAGCAGTCTCAGATCGGGGGAGGGCATTCAGTACTTC.

This rearrangement joins TRBV7-9 to TRBJ2-5, with unresolved D. Trimming stripped 1 base from V and 4 bases from J, with 10 bases between. Germline assignment: CDR1 SEHNR and CDR2 FQNEAQ (reference sequence). The length of the CDR3 is 14 residues. The CDR3 region is CASSLVAPGETQYF. CDR3 nucleotides: TGTGCCAGCAGCTTAGTGGCGCCCGGAGAGACCCAGTACTTC. Variable domain in full (rest from reference TRBV7-9 and TRBJ2-5): DTGVSQNPRHKITKRGQNVTFRCDPISEHNRLYWYRQTLGQGPEFLTYFQNEAQLEKSRLLSDRFSAERPKGSFSTLEIQRTEQGDSAMYLCASSLVAPGETQYFGPGTRLLVL.

The V and J genes are TRBV10-3 and TRBJ2-2; 7 bases fit TRBD2. This CDR3 comprises 14 residues. After removal of 7 bases from V and 6 bases from J, the junction contained 8 bases not matched to a gene. CDR1 ENHRY and CDR2 SYGVKD come from the germline V gene. Written as DNA, the CDR3 is TGTGCCATCAAGGCTACTCGGGAGGCCGGGGAGCTGTTTTTT. It yields the protein CAIKATREAGELFF.

The chain joins TRBV7-3 to TRBJ2-1; TRBD1 agrees at 10 bases. Germline V CDR1 and CDR2: SGHTA, FQGTGA. The CDR3 is 15 residues long. V lost 0 bases to trimming and J lost 5 bases; unmatched junction nucleotides: 1. The CDR3 DNA reads TGTGCCAGCAGCTTAACCGGGACAGGGGACAATGAGCAGTTCTTC. It yields the protein CASSLTGTGDNEQFF.

The chain has TRBV20-1 and TRBJ2-5; unclear D gene. Germline lookup yields CDR1 DFQATT and CDR2 SNEGSKA (reference sequence). V lost 7 bases, J lost 7 bases, and 13 bases lay in between. This CDR3 has 11 residues. CDR3: CSVRPSGTQYF. Here the CDR3 DNA reads TGCAGTGTTCGGCCCTCAGGGACCCAGTACTTC.

The table lists this clonotype with many counts. This chain connects TRBV20-1 to TRBJ2-1; TRBD1 is a possible D gene (6 bases). V lost 0 bases to trimming and J lost 3 bases, with 9 bases between them. The germline CDR1 and CDR2 sequences are DFQATT and SNEGSKA (reference sequence). The CDR3 is made up of 14 amino acids. The CDR3 nucleotides are TGCAGTGCTAGAGAGGACAGACTCTACAATGAGCAGTTCTTC. Amino acid sequence: CSAREDRLYNEQFF.

CDR3 region: CASSLVSPGTQYF. The CDR3 DNA is TGTGCCAGCAGTTTAGTTAGCCCCGGTACGCAGTATTTT. The chain recombines TRBV12-3 or TRBV12-4 with TRBJ2-3; D remains ambiguous. The CDR3 has 13 residues. Trimming left V 1 base short and J 8 bases short, with 10 bases between.